This TCR beta chain derives from a study of Tregs in tolerant kidney transplant recipients. Mixed chimerism was transient after nonmyeloablative marrow transplants from related graft donors. Sequenced by immunoSEQ multiplex PCR; TCRdb stores in-frame clones only, minus some. The table records about 50,000 clones, roughly nine tenths of them present only once. V gave up 5 bases and J gave up 7 bases; unmatched junction bases: 16. From germline, CDR1 is MNHNY and CDR2 SVGAGI (reference sequence). The CDR3 has 16 residues. Sample: CD8+ T cells from blood (PBMCs), taken 12 months after the transplant. The chain is built from TRBV6-6 and TRBJ2-7, with TRBD2 identical over 8 bases. The TCR comes from a human patient who received a combined kidney and bone marrow transplant. These T cells may partly come from the graft donor. The DNA for the CDR3 is TGTGCCAGCAGTCCTTTTAGCGGGGTGGTTTTTATGGAGCAGTACTTC. Its translation is CASSPFSGVVFMEQYF.